Listed below are T cell receptor beta chains from one sample, sequenced in a study of blood T cell repertoires in COVID-19. Only in-frame clones appear in the TCRdb table, and some are missing; sequencing was by immunoSEQ multiplex PCR. The table has approximately 150,000 clones, roughly nine tenths seen once. Sequenced: peripheral blood. The source of these receptors is a human donor in a cohort sampled during active COVID-19. The CDR3 runs from the conserved cysteine through the conserved F or W. A D gene is named only where the DNA matches it firmly. Size values are once, few and many counts, or a class for expanded clones, and some rows have none.

v_call,d_call,clone_size,j_call,cdr3_nt,cdr3_aa
TRBV6-6,-,-,TRBJ2-2,TGTGCCAGCAAGGACGGGGGGCCGGTTGAGCTGTTTTTT,CASKDGGPVELFF
TRBV6-6,-,-,TRBJ2-7,TGTGCCAGCAGTCCCGTATCCGGGGGGCTTATCAAGTACGAGCAGTACTTC,CASSPVSGGLIKYEQYF
TRBV9,-,-,TRBJ2-1,TGTGCCAGCAGCGTAGGAGCGGGTCTTTACAATGAGCAGTTCTTC,CASSVGAGLYNEQFF
TRBV7-9,TRBD2,-,TRBJ2-3,TGTGCCAGCACCCCAGGCGGGGGGGCGACAGATACGCAGTATTTT,CASTPGGGATDTQYF
TRBV25-1,TRBD2,-,TRBJ2-1,TGTGCCAGCAGTGATGGGACTAGCGGGGGGGTCAGTGAGCAGTTCTTC,CASSDGTSGGVSEQFF
TRBV29-1,-,-,TRBJ2-3,TGCAGCGTTGAAGACACGGGACAAATTTTTACAGATACGCAGTATTTT,CSVEDTGQIFTDTQYF
TRBV30,-,-,TRBJ1-5,TGTGCCCTATCCGGGGGGGGCAATCAGCCCCAGCATTTT,CALSGGGNQPQHF
TRBV9,-,-,TRBJ1-3,TGTGCCAGCAGCGTAGAGGACAGCAGAGGAAACACCATATATTTT,CASSVEDSRGNTIYF
TRBV11-2,-,few,TRBJ1-3,TGTGCCAGCAGTTGGCAGACAGTCTCTGGAAACACCATATATTTT,CASSWQTVSGNTIYF
TRBV19,TRBD1,-,TRBJ1-3,TGTGCCAGCCTGGACAGGTTCTCTGGAAACACCATATATTTT,CASLDRFSGNTIYF
TRBV2,-,once,TRBJ1-1,TGTGCCAGCAGTGAACAGGGGTTGGGCACTGAAGCTTTCTTT,CASSEQGLGTEAFF
TRBV19,-,-,TRBJ1-2,TGTGCCAGTAGGAGATTAGACAGCTATGGCTACACCTTC,CASRRLDSYGYTF
TRBV3-1/TRBV3-2,-,-,TRBJ1-2,TGTGCCAGCAGCCAAGTAAATCAGGGGTTGGGTGGCTACACCTTC,CASSQVNQGLGGYTF
TRBV13,TRBD1,-,TRBJ2-2,TGTGCCAGCAGCACCCGACAGGGGGCTTTAACCGGGGAGCTGTTTTTT,CASSTRQGALTGELFF
TRBV6-6,-,-,TRBJ1-2,TGTGCCAGCAGTTACTCGGCAGGGGCCTATGGCTACACCTTC,CASSYSAGAYGYTF
TRBV7-2,TRBD2,-,TRBJ2-1,TGTGCCAGCAACGAGTGGACTAGCAGTGAGCAGTTCTTC,CASNEWTSSEQFF
TRBV6-5,TRBD1,-,TRBJ1-6,TGTGCCAGTAACAGGGACAGGGGTTCACCCCTCCACTTT,CASNRDRGSPLHF
TRBV7-2,-,-,TRBJ2-5,TGTGCCAGCAGCTTAAACCAGGGGGGCGGAGAGACCCAGTACTTC,CASSLNQGGGETQYF
TRBV5-8,-,-,TRBJ1-2,TGTGCCAGCAGCTGGAATCACCCCCGGACAGCCGCTAACTATGGCTACACCTTC,CASSWNHPRTAANYGYTF
TRBV5-3,TRBD1,-,TRBJ2-7,TGTGCCAGAAGCCACAGGACAGGACACTCCTACGAGCAGTACTTC,CARSHRTGHSYEQYF
TRBV5-6,-,-,TRBJ2-7,TGTGCCAGCAGCTTGGGCCCACAGGGCTACGAGCAGTACTTC,CASSLGPQGYEQYF
TRBV6-2/TRBV6-3,TRBD2,-,TRBJ2-3,TGTGCCAGCAGTTACGGACTAGCGGGGTCCACAGATACGCAGTATTTT,CASSYGLAGSTDTQYF
TRBV27,-,-,TRBJ1-3,TGTGCCAGACGACTCCGGGACTCCCTTCTTGAGAAGGCTGGAAACACCATATATTTT,CARRLRDSLLEKAGNTIYF
TRBV5-1,TRBD2,-,TRBJ2-3,TGCGCCAGCAGCTTAGCGGGGGTGAGCACAGATACGCAGTATTTT,CASSLAGVSTDTQYF
TRBV7-6,TRBD1,-,TRBJ1-2,TGTGCCAGCAGCGGATACGGGGACAGGAACGGCTACACCTTC,CASSGYGDRNGYTF
TRBV21-1,-,once,TRBJ2-3,TGTGCCAGCAGCAAATCTTGGAGTAGCGGGGGGGATAGCACAGATACGCAGTATTTT,CASSKSWSSGGDSTDTQYF
TRBV27,-,once,TRBJ2-6,TGTGCCAGCAGTCGGGTCCAAAATGGGGCCAACGTCCTGACTTTC,CASSRVQNGANVLTF
TRBV4-3,-,-,TRBJ2-2,TGCGCCAGCAGGATCTCGACAACGAACACCGGGGAGCTGTTTTTT,CASRISTTNTGELFF
TRBV5-8,TRBD1,once,TRBJ1-1,TGTGCCAGCAGCTTGGGACAGGGGGCCCCTGAAGCTTTCTTT,CASSLGQGAPEAFF
TRBV6-5,TRBD1,-,TRBJ2-2,TGTGCCAGCAGTTGGGACAGGGGTAGAACCGGGGAGCTGTTTTTT,CASSWDRGRTGELFF